Listed below are T cell receptor beta chains from one sample, sequenced in a study of blood T cell repertoires in COVID-19. The data were produced by immunoSEQ multiplex PCR, yet TCRdb's version contains in-frame clones alone and is incomplete. This sample carries approximately 99,000 clones, 84% of them seen once, and the ten largest clones take roughly 2%. Sequencing was done on a sample of peripheral blood. The receptors were gathered from a man between 65 and 85 years old with active or convalescent COVID-19. Each CDR3 is given with its conserved first and last residue. The order of the fields is clone size, D gene, V gene, J gene, CDR3 protein, CDR3 DNA. A D gene is named only where the DNA matches it firmly. The size entry is marked missing in some rows and otherwise reads once, few, many or a size class.

size: -; D: -; V: TRBV5-4; J: TRBJ1-3; CDR3: CASRPQGSGNTIYF; DNA: TGTGCCAGCAGGCCACAGGGATCTGGAAACACCATATATTTT
size: -; D: TRBD1; V: TRBV4-3; J: TRBJ2-6; CDR3: CASSQDLAGGVTGANVLTF; DNA: TGCGCCAGCAGCCAAGATCTAGCAGGGGGCGTCACTGGGGCCAACGTCCTGACTTTC
size: once; D: -; V: TRBV19; J: TRBJ2-5; CDR3: CASSPQLGETQYF; DNA: TGTGCCAGTTCTCCTCAGCTCGGGGAGACCCAGTACTTC
size: -; D: TRBD1; V: TRBV19; J: TRBJ2-7; CDR3: CASSGPRGPYEQYF; DNA: TGTGCCAGTAGTGGACCCAGGGGGCCCTACGAGCAGTACTTC
size: -; D: TRBD2; V: TRBV7-2; J: TRBJ2-3; CDR3: CASEGGGPSFLYTDTQYF; DNA: TGTGCCAGCGAGGGCGGGGGGCCTTCCTTCCTTTACACAGATACGCAGTATTTT
size: few; D: -; V: TRBV30; J: TRBJ1-2; CDR3: CAWSPMSGGYTF; DNA: TGTGCCTGGAGTCCAATGTCCGGTGGCTACACCTTC
size: -; D: -; V: TRBV10-3; J: TRBJ2-5; CDR3: CAISVGGQETQYF; DNA: TGTGCCATCAGTGTGGGGGGCCAAGAGACCCAGTACTTC
size: -; D: TRBD1; V: TRBV4-1; J: TRBJ2-3; CDR3: CASSQGRRGLDTQYF; DNA: TGCGCCAGCAGCCAAGGTCGCAGGGGGTTAGATACGCAGTATTTT
size: -; D: TRBD1; V: TRBV6-5; J: TRBJ1-1; CDR3: CASSYSTGDREAFF; DNA: TGTGCCAGCAGTTACTCGACCGGGGACAGAGAAGCTTTCTTT
size: -; D: -; V: TRBV4-1; J: TRBJ1-5; CDR3: CASSQVGGPPNQPQHF; DNA: TGCGCCAGCAGCCAAGTAGGAGGGCCCCCCAATCAGCCCCAGCATTTT
size: -; D: TRBD2; V: TRBV19; J: TRBJ2-1; CDR3: CASRPPGGVYNEQFF; DNA: TGTGCCAGTAGGCCTCCGGGGGGGGTGTACAATGAGCAGTTCTTC
size: few; D: -; V: TRBV2; J: TRBJ1-2; CDR3: CASRVRQLNYGYTF; DNA: TGTGCCAGCAGGGTAAGACAGCTGAACTATGGCTACACCTTC
size: -; D: -; V: TRBV5-4; J: TRBJ2-5; CDR3: CASSFPDRQETQYF; DNA: TGTGCCAGCAGCTTCCCGGACAGACAAGAGACCCAGTACTTC
size: -; D: TRBD1; V: TRBV9; J: TRBJ1-1; CDR3: CASSSWTGSGAEAFF; DNA: TGTGCCAGCAGCTCATGGACAGGTTCTGGCGCTGAAGCTTTCTTT
size: once; D: TRBD2; V: TRBV7-8; J: TRBJ2-5; CDR3: CASSSGSGGAQTQYF; DNA: TGTGCCAGCAGCTCAGGGAGCGGGGGGGCACAGACCCAGTACTTC
size: -; D: TRBD1; V: TRBV6-5; J: TRBJ1-2; CDR3: CASSTPGTGGSGYTF; DNA: TGTGCCAGCAGTACCCCCGGGACAGGGGGCTCCGGCTACACCTTC
size: -; D: -; V: TRBV6-5; J: TRBJ1-6; CDR3: CASSYSAGLGSPLHF; DNA: TGTGCCAGCAGTTACTCCGCGGGCCTGGGGTCACCCCTCCACTTT
size: once; D: TRBD2; V: TRBV3-1/TRBV3-2; J: TRBJ2-7; CDR3: CASSQARSGLAGVQEQYF; DNA: TGTGCCAGCAGCCAAGCACGATCCGGACTAGCGGGGGTTCAAGAGCAGTACTTC
size: once; D: -; V: TRBV7-3; J: TRBJ1-3; CDR3: CASSPGGARNTIYF; DNA: TGTGCCAGCAGCCCCGGCGGGGCTAGAAACACCATATATTTT
size: -; D: -; V: TRBV30; J: TRBJ2-1; CDR3: CAWTGSSYNEQFF; DNA: TGTGCCTGGACAGGCAGCTCCTACAATGAGCAGTTCTTC
size: -; D: -; V: TRBV9; J: TRBJ2-3; CDR3: CASSVGGPTDTQYF; DNA: TGTGCCAGCAGCGTAGGGGGCCCCACAGATACGCAGTATTTT
size: -; D: TRBD2; V: TRBV7-2; J: TRBJ2-3; CDR3: CASSLARTSGGADTQYF; DNA: TGTGCCAGCAGCTTAGCCCGGACTAGCGGGGGCGCAGATACGCAGTATTTT
size: once; D: TRBD2; V: TRBV5-4; J: TRBJ2-5; CDR3: CASSLGTSGGDYQETQYF; DNA: TGTGCCAGCAGCTTGGGGACTAGCGGGGGGGATTACCAAGAGACCCAGTACTTC
size: -; D: TRBD1; V: TRBV7-9; J: TRBJ1-2; CDR3: CASSEGTAGYGYTF; DNA: TGTGCCAGCAGCGAGGGGACAGCCGGGTATGGCTACACCTTC
size: -; D: TRBD1; V: TRBV5-1; J: TRBJ2-7; CDR3: CASSYGTGVVYEQYF; DNA: TGCGCCAGCAGCTACGGGACAGGGGTGGTCTACGAGCAGTACTTC
size: -; D: TRBD1; V: TRBV7-2; J: TRBJ2-1; CDR3: CASSLRRGQGLDEQFF; DNA: TGTGCCAGCAGCTTAAGGAGGGGACAGGGCTTGGATGAGCAGTTCTTC
size: -; D: -; V: TRBV5-6; J: TRBJ2-2; CDR3: CASSLIAGSTGELFF; DNA: TGTGCCAGCAGCTTAATTGCGGGGAGCACCGGGGAGCTGTTTTTT
size: -; D: -; V: TRBV11-2; J: TRBJ1-3; CDR3: CASSPQVSSGNTIYF; DNA: TGTGCCAGCAGTCCACAGGTTTCCTCTGGAAACACCATATATTTT
size: -; D: -; V: TRBV5-1; J: TRBJ1-1; CDR3: CASSFGGTEAFF; DNA: TGCGCCAGCAGCTTCGGGGGTACTGAAGCTTTCTTT
size: -; D: -; V: TRBV18; J: TRBJ1-5; CDR3: CASSPSTGMGNQPQHF; DNA: TGTGCCAGCTCACCAAGTACAGGGATGGGCAATCAGCCCCAGCATTTT
size: -; D: -; V: TRBV5-1; J: TRBJ2-1; CDR3: CASSLDGGWNEQFF; DNA: TGCGCCAGCAGCTTGGATGGGGGGTGGAATGAGCAGTTCTTC
size: -; D: TRBD2; V: TRBV27; J: TRBJ2-2; CDR3: CASSLMQRGPSNTGELFF; DNA: TGTGCCAGCAGTTTAATGCAGCGGGGGCCCTCGAACACCGGGGAGCTGTTTTTT
size: -; D: -; V: TRBV11-2; J: TRBJ1-3; CDR3: CASSNIPGVGNTIYF; DNA: TGTGCCAGCAGTAACATTCCAGGGGTTGGAAACACCATATATTTT
size: -; D: -; V: TRBV14; J: TRBJ1-3; CDR3: CASSQRGVRNTIYF; DNA: TGTGCCAGCAGCCAACGGGGGGTGCGTAACACCATATATTTT
size: -; D: -; V: TRBV19; J: TRBJ1-5; CDR3: CASSAASGHGNQPQHF; DNA: TGTGCCAGTAGTGCCGCCTCGGGACACGGCAATCAGCCCCAGCATTTT
size: -; D: -; V: TRBV5-1; J: TRBJ2-2; CDR3: CASSRTGAHTGELFF; DNA: TGCGCCAGCAGCCGCACGGGAGCCCACACCGGGGAGCTGTTTTTT
size: -; D: -; V: TRBV4-3; J: TRBJ1-1; CDR3: CASSQITGGWTEAFF; DNA: TGCGCCAGCAGCCAGATCACGGGGGGGTGGACTGAAGCTTTCTTT
size: -; D: -; V: TRBV7-3; J: TRBJ1-1; CDR3: CASSLRGDTEAFF; DNA: TGTGCCAGCAGCTTAAGGGGGGATACTGAAGCTTTCTTT
size: -; D: TRBD1; V: TRBV9; J: TRBJ2-4; CDR3: CASSGRDRGRENIQYF; DNA: TGTGCCAGCAGCGGACGCGACAGGGGGCGGGAAAACATTCAGTACTTC
size: once; D: -; V: TRBV5-6; J: TRBJ1-2; CDR3: CASSLVRGNYGYTF; DNA: TGTGCCAGCAGCTTGGTTCGGGGGAACTATGGCTACACCTTC
size: -; D: TRBD1; V: TRBV7-3; J: TRBJ2-6; CDR3: CASSRQGSGANVLTF; DNA: TGTGCCAGCAGCCGACAGGGTTCTGGGGCCAACGTCCTGACTTTC